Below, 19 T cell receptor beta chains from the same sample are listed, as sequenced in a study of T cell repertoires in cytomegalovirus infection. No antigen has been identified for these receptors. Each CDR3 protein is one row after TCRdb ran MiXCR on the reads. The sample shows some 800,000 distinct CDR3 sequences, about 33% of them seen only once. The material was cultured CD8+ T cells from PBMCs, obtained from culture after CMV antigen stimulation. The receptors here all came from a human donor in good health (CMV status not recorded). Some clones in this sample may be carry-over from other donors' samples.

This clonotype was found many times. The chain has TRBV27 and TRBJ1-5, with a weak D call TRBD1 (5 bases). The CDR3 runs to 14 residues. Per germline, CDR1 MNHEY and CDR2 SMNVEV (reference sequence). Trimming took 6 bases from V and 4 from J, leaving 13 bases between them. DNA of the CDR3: TGTGCCAGCAGCTTTGGGACGGGGAATCAGCCCCAGCATTTT. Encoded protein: CASSFGTGNQPQHF.

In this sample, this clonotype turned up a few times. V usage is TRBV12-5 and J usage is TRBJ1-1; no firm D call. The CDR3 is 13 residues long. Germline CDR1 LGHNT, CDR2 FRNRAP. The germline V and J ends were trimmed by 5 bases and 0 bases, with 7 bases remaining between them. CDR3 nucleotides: TGTGCTAGTGGTGTCTCCCTGAACACTGAAGCTTTCTTT. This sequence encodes CASGVSLNTEAFF.

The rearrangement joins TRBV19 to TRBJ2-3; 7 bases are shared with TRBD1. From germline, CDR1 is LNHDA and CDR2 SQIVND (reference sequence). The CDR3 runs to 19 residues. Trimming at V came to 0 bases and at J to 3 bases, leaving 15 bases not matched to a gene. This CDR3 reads CASSIDLARGMGSTDTQYF. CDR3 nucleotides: TGTGCCAGTAGTATAGATCTGGCCAGGGGGATGGGGTCGACAGATACGCAGTATTTT.

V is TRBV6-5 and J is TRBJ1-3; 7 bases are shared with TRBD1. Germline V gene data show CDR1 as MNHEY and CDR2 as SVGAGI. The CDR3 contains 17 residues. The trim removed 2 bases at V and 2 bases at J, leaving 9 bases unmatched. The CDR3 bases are TGTGCCAGCAGTTACCGACAGGGTGTATATCCTGGAAACACCATATATTTT. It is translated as CASSYRQGVYPGNTIYF.

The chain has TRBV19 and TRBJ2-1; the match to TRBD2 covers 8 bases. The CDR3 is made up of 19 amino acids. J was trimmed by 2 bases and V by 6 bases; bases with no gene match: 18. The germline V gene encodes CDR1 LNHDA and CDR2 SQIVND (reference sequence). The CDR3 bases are TGTGCCAGTAGCAACAGGGTGGGGGAGCGGGGGCTCACCTACAATGAGCAGTTCTTC. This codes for CASSNRVGERGLTYNEQFF.

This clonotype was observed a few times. This chain's CDR3 is CASSSLLEQGASNQPQHF. CDR3 in DNA: TGTGCCAGCAGTTCTCTACTGGAACAGGGGGCGTCGAATCAGCCCCAGCATTTT. V gene TRBV28 combines with J gene TRBJ1-5; TRBD1 agrees at 9 bases. Trimming at V came to 4 bases and at J to 4 bases, leaving 14 bases not matched to a gene. The CDR3 contains 18 residues. Per germline, CDR1 MDHEN and CDR2 SYDVKM. The variable domain in full, with the rest retrieved from reference TRBV28 and TRBJ1-5, is DVKVTQSSRYLVKRTGEKVFLECVQDMDHENMFWYRQDPGLGLRLIYFSYDVKMKEKGDIPEGYSVSREKKERFSLILESASTNQTSMYLCASSSLLEQGASNQPQHFGDGTRLSIL.

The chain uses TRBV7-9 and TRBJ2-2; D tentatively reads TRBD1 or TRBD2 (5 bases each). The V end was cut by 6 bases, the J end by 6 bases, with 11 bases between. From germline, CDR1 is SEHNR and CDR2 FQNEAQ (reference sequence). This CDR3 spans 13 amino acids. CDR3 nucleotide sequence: TGTGCCAGCAGTCCCAGGGAGTCCGGGGAGCTGTTTTTT. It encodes CASSPRESGELFF.

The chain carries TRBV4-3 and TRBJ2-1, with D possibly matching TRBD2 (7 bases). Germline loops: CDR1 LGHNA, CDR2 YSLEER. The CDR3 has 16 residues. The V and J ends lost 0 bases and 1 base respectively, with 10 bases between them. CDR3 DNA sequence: TGCGCCAGCAGCCAAGAAGGGGGGGCTTCCTACAATGAGCAGTTCTTC. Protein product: CASSQEGGASYNEQFF.

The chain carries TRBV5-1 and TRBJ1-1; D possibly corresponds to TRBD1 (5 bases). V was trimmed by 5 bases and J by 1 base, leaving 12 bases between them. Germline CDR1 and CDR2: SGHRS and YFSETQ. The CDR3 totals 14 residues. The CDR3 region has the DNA TGCGCCAGCAGGATAACAGGTTGGAACACTGAAGCTTTCTTT. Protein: CASRITGWNTEAFF.

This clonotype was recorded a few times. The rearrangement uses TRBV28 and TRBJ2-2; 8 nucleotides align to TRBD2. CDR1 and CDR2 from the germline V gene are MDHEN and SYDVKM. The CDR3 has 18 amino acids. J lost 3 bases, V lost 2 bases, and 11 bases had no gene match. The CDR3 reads CASSLLGLDTMDTGELFF. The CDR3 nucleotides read TGTGCCAGCAGTTTACTGGGACTAGACACTATGGACACCGGGGAGCTGTTTTTT.

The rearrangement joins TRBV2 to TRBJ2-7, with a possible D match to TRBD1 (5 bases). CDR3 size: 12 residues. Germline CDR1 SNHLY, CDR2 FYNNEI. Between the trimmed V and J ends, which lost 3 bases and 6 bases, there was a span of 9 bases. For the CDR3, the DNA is TGTGCCAGCAGTGAGGTGGGGCCCGAGCAGTACGTC. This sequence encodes CASSEVGPEQYV.

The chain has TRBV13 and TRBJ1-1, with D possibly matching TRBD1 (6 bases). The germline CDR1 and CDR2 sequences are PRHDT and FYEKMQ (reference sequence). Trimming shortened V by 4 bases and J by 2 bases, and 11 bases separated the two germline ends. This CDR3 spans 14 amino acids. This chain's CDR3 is CASSSTGINTEAFF. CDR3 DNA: TGTGCCAGCAGCTCCACAGGGATAAACACTGAAGCTTTCTTT.

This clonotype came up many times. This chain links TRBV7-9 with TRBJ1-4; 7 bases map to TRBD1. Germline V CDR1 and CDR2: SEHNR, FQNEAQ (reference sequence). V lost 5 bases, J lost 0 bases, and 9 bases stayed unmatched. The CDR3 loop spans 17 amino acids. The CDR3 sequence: CASSGRDRDATNEKLFF. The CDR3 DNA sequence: TGTGCCAGCAGCGGAAGGGACAGAGACGCAACTAATGAAAAACTGTTTTTT.

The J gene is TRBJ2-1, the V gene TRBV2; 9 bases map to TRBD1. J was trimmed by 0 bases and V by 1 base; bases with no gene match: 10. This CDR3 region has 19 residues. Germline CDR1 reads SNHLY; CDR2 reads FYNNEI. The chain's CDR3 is CASSEESAGTGYSYNEQFF. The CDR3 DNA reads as TGTGCCAGCAGTGAAGAGTCCGCCGGGACAGGGTACTCCTACAATGAGCAGTTCTTC. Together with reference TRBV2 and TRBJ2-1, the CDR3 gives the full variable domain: EPEVTQTPSHQVTQMGQEVILRCVPISNHLYFYWYRQILGQKVEFLVSFYNNEISEKSEIFDDQFSVERPDGSNFTLKIRSTKLEDSAMYFCASSEESAGTGYSYNEQFFGPGTRLTVL.

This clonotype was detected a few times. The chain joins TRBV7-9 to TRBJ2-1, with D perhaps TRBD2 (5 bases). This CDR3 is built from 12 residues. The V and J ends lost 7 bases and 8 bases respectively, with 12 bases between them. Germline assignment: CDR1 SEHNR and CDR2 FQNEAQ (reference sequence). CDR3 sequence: CASIGGSDEQFF. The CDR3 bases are TGTGCCAGCATCGGCGGGTCCGATGAGCAGTTCTTC.

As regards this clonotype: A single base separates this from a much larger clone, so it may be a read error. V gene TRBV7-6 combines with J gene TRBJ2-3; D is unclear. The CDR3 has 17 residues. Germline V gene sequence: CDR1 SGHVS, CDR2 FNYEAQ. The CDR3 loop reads CAGSLASADDKTDTQYF. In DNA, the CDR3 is TGTGCCGGCAGCTTAGCCTCTGCCGACGATAAGACAGATACGCAGTATTTT.

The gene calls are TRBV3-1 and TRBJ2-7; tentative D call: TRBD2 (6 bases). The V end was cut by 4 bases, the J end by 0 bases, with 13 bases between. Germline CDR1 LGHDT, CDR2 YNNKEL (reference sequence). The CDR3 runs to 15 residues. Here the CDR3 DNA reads TGTGCCAGCAGCCCACCTCGGGACTCCTCCTACGAGCAGTACTTC. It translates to CASSPPRDSSYEQYF.

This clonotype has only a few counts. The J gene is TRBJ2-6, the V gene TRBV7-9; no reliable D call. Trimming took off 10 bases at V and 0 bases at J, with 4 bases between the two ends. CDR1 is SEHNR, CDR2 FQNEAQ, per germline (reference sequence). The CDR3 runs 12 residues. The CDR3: CANSSGANVLTF. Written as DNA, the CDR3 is TGTGCCAACTCCTCTGGGGCCAACGTCCTGACTTTC.

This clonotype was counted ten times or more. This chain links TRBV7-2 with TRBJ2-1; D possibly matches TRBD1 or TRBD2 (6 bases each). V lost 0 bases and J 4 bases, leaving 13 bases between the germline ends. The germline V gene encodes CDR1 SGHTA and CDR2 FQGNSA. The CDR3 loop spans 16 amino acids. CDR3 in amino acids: CASSLARGGGYNEQFF. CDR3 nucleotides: TGTGCCAGCAGCTTAGCGCGAGGAGGGGGTTACAATGAGCAGTTCTTC.